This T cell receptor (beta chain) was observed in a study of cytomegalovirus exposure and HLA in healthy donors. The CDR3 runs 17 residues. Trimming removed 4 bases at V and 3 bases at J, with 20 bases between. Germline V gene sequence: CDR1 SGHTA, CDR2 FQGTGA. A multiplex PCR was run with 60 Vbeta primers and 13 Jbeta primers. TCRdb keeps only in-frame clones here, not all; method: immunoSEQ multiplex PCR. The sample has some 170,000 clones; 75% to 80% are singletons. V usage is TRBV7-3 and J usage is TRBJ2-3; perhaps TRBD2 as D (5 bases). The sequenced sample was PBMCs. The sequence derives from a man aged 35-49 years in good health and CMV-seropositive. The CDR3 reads CASSSGRIPRETDTQYF. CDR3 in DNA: TGTGCCAGCAGCTCTGGGCGGATCCCAAGGGAGACAGATACGCAGTATTTT.